The next 2 T cell receptor beta chains were all read from a single sample in a study of CD8 T cells in ankylosing spondylitis (dated by TCRdb to 2017 to 2019). To prepare the library, 5' RACE was applied. The sequencing machine was an Illumina HiSeq 2500. TCRdb's own reprocessing of the public reads used fastp at Q25 and MiXCR and kept productive beta chains. CDR3 protein duplicates are merged, each entry listing the most common genes and DNA. The sample records 100,000 to 150,000 distinct CDR3 sequences, roughly a tenth of which are singletons. 2.5% to 4% of the sample goes to the ten largest clones. Sequences were obtained from blood, either unsorted or a sorted T cell fraction (not recorded which). These receptor sequences come from a male donor with ankylosing spondylitis or in good health (not recorded which).

This clonotype was detected only a few times. The rearrangement uses TRBV29-1 and TRBJ1-1; 7 positions match TRBD1. The J segment lost 0 bases and the V segment lost 7 bases, leaving 5 bases of the junction unmatched. The CDR3 spans 13 residues. Germline lookup yields CDR1 SQVTM and CDR2 ANQGSEA. DNA for the CDR3: TGCAGCGGACGACAGGGAGTGAACACTGAAGCTTTCTTT. It specifies CSGRQGVNTEAFF.

This clonotype has more than one count but fewer than ten. The gene calls are TRBV6-1 and TRBJ1-5, with 11 bases that match TRBD1. CDR3 length: 16 amino acids. Germline assignment: CDR1 MNHNS and CDR2 SASEGT. The V gene end was trimmed by 7 bases and the J gene end by 1 base; junction bases not matched to a gene: 6. The CDR3 is CASNGQGARSNQPQHF. CDR3 DNA sequence: TGTGCCAGCAATGGACAGGGGGCAAGGAGCAATCAGCCCCAGCATTTT.